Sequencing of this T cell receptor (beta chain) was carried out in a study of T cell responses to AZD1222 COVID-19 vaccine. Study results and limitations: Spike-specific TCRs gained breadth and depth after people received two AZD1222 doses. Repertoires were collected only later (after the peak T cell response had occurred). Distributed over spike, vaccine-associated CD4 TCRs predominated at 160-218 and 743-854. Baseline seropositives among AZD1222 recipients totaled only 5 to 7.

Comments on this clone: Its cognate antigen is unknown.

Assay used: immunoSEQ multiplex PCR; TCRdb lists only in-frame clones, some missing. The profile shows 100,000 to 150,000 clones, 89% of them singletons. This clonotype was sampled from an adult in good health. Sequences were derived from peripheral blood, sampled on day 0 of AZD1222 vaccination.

The CDR3 DNA follows: TGTGCCACCAGTGATTCACCCGGTTCAGATACGCAGTATTTT. As protein: CATSDSPGSDTQYF. This chain uses TRBV24-1 with TRBJ2-3; D gene ambiguous. Trimming pared 2 bases from V and 4 bases from J, leaving 9 bases between. The CDR3 runs to 14 residues. The germline V gene encodes CDR1 KGHDR and CDR2 SFDVKD.